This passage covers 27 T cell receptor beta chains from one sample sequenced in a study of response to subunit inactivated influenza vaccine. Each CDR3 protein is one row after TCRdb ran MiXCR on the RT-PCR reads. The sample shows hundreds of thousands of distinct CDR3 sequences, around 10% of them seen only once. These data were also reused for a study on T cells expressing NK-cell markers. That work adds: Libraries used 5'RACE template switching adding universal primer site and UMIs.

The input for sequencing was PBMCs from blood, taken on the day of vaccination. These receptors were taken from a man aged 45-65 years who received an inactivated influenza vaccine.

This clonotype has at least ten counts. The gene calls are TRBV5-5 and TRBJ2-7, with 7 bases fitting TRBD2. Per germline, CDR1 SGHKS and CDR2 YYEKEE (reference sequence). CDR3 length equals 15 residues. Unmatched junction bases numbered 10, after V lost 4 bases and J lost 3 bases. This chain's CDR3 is CASSPLAEALYEQYF. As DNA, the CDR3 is TGTGCCAGCAGCCCTCTAGCGGAAGCTCTCTACGAGCAGTACTTC.

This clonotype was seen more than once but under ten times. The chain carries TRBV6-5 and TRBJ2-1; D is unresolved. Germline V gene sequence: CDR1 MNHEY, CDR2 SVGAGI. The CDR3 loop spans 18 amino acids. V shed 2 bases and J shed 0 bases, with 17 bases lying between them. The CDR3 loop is CASSYPTVGRNSYNEQFF. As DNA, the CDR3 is TGTGCCAGCAGTTACCCTACAGTAGGTCGGAACTCCTACAATGAGCAGTTCTTC.

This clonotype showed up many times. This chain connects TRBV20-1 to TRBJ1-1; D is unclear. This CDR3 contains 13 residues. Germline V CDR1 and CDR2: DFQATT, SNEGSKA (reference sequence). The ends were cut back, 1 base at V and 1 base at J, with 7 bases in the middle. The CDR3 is CSARVPGNTEAFF. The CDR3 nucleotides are TGCAGTGCTAGAGTCCCGGGGAACACTGAAGCTTTCTTT.

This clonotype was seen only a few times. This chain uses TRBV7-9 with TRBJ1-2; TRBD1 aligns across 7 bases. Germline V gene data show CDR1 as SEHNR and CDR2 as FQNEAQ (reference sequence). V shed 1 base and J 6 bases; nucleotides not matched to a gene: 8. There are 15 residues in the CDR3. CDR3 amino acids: CASSLGSRQGNGYTF. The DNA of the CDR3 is TGTGCCAGCAGCTTAGGCTCCAGACAGGGAAATGGCTACACCTTC.

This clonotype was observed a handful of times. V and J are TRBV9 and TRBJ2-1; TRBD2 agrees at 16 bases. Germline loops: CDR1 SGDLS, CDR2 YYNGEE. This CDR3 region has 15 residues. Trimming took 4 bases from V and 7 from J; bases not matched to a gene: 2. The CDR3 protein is CASSRGLAGGNEQFF. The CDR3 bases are TGTGCCAGCAGCCGGGGACTAGCGGGGGGGAATGAGCAGTTCTTC.

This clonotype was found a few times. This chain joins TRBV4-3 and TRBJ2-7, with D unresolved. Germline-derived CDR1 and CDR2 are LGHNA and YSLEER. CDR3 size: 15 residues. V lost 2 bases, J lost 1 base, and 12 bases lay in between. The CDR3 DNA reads TGCGCCAGCAGCCAATTCGCAGTATCGTCCTACGAGCAGTACTTC. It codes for CASSQFAVSSYEQYF.

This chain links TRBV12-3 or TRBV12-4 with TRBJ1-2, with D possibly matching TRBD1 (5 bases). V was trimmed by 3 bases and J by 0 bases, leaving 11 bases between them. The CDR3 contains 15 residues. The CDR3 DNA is TGTGCCAGCAGTTTTCGGCAGGGCTCTAACTATGGCTACACCTTC. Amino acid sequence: CASSFRQGSNYGYTF.

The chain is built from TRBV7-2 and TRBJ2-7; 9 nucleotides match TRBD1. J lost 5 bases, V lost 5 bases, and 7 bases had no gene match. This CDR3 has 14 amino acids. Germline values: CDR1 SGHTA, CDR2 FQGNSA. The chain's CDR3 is CASSPGTGTHEQYF. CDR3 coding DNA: TGTGCCAGCAGCCCCGGGACAGGGACCCACGAGCAGTACTTC.

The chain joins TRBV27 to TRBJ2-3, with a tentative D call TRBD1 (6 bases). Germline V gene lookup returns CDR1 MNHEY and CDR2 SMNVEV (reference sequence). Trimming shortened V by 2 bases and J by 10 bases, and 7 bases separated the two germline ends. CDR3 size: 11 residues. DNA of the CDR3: TGTGCCAGCAGTTTAGGGGGCTCGCAGTATTTT. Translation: CASSLGGSQYF.

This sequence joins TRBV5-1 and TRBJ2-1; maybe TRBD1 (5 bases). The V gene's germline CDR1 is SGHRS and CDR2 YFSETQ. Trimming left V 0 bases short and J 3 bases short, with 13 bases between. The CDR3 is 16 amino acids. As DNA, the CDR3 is TGCGCCAGCAGCTTGGTGGGCAGGGCAAGCTACAATGAGCAGTTCTTC. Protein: CASSLVGRASYNEQFF.

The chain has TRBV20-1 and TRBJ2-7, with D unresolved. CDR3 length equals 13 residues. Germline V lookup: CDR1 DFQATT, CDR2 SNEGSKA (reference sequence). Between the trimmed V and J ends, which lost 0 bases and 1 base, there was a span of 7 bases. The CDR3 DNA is TGCAGTGCTAGAGATCCAATTTCCTACGAGCAGTACTTC. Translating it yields CSARDPISYEQYF.

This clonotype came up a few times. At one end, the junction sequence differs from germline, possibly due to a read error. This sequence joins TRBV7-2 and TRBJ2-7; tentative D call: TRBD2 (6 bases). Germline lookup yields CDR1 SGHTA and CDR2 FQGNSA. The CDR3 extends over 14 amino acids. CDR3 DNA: TGTGCCAGCAAAGCAACGGGAGTCTCCCACGAGCAGTACTTC. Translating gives CASKATGVSHEQYF.

DNA of the CDR3: TGTGCCAGCAGGACGGAACTAGCCTCCCCAGATACGCAGTATTTT. Its translation is CASRTELASPDTQYF. J is TRBJ2-3 and V is TRBV5-5; perhaps TRBD2 as D (6 bases). CDR3 size: 15 residues. V was pared by 5 bases and J by 4 bases, with 17 bases between. Germline V gene data show CDR1 as SGHKS and CDR2 as YYEKEE (reference sequence). Based on the CDR3 plus reference TRBV5-5 and TRBJ2-3, the full variable domain is DAGVTQSPTHLIKTRGQQVTLRCSPISGHKSVSWYQQVLGQGPQFIFQYYEKEERGRGNFPDRFSARQFPNYSSELNVNALLLGDSALYLCASRTELASPDTQYFGPGTRLTVL.

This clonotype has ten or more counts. The chain's CDR3 is CASSQDWGAGTGELFF. The CDR3 nucleotides are TGCGCCAGCAGCCAAGATTGGGGGGCCGGCACCGGGGAGCTGTTTTTT. The chain has TRBV4-3 and TRBJ2-2; the D call may be TRBD1 or TRBD2 (6 bases each). V was clipped by 0 bases and J by 4 bases, with 12 bases between them. The CDR3 extends over 16 amino acids. CDR1 and CDR2 from the germline V gene are LGHNA and YSLEER.

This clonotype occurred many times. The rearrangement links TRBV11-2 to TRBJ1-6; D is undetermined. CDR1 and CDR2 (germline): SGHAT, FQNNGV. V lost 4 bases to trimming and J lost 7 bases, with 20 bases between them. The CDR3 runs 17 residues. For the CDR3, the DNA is TGTGCCAGCAGCTCAATCGCCACAAGGGATAGGAATTCACCCCTCCACTTT. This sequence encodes CASSSIATRDRNSPLHF.

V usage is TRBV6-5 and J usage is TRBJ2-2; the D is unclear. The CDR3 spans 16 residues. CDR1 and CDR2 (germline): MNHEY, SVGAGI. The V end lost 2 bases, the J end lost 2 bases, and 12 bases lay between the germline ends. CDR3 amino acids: CASSYGRQINTGELFF. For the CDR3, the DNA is TGTGCCAGCAGTTACGGGCGGCAGATCAACACCGGGGAGCTGTTTTTT.

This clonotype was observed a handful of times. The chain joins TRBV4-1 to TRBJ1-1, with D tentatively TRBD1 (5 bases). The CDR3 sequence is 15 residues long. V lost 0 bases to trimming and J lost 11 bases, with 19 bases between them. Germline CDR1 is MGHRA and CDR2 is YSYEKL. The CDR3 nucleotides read TGCGCCAGCAGCCAAGATCTTTCAGGGCGTATTGGGGCTTTCTTT. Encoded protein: CASSQDLSGRIGAFF.

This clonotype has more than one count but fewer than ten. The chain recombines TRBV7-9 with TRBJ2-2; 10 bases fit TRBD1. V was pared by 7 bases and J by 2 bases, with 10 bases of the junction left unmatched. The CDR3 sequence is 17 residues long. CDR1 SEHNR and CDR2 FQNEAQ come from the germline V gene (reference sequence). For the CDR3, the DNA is TGTGCCAGCAAACACACCTGGGACAGGGGTAACACCGGGGAGCTGTTTTTT. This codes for CASKHTWDRGNTGELFF.

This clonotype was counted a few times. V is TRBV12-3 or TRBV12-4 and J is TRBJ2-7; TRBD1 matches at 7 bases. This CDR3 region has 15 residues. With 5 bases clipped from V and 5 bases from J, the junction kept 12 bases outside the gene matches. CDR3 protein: CASSPGVQGKHEQYF. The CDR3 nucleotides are TGTGCCAGCAGTCCCGGAGTACAGGGGAAACACGAGCAGTACTTC.

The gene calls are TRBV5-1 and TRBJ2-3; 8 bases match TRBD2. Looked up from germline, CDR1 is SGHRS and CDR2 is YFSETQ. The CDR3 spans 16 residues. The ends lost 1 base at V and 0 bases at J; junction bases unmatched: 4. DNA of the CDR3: TGCGCCAGCAGCTTGCTCGCTAGCGGGAGCACAGATACGCAGTATTTT. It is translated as CASSLLASGSTDTQYF. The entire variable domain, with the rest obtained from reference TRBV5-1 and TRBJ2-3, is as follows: KAGVTQTPRYLIKTRGQQVTLSCSPISGHRSVSWYQQTPGQGLQFLFEYFSETQRNKGNFPGRFSGRQFSNSRSEMNVSTLELGDSALYLCASSLLASGSTDTQYFGPGTRLTVL.

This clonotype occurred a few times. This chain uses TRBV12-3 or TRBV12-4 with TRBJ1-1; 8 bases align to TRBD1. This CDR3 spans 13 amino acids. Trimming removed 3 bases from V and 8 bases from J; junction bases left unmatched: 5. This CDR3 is CASSFRGRIEAFF. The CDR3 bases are TGTGCCAGCAGTTTCAGGGGGCGAATAGAAGCTTTCTTT.

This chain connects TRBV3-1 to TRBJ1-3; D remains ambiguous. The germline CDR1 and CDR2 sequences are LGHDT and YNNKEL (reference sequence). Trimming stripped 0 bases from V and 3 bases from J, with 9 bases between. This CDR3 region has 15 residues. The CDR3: CASSQEPGHGNTIYF. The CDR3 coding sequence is TGTGCCAGCAGCCAAGAACCCGGGCATGGAAACACCATATATTTT.

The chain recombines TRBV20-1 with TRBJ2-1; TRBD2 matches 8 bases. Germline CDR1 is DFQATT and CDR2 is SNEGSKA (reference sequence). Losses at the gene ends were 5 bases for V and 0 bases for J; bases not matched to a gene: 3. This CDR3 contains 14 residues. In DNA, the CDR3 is TGCAGTGCTCCAAGCGGGAGCTCCTACAATGAGCAGTTCTTC. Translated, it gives CSAPSGSSYNEQFF.

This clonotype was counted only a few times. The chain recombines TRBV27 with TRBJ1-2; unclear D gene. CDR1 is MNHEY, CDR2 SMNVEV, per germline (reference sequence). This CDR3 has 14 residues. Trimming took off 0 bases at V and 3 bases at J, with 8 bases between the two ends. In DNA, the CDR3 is TGTGCCAGCAGTTTATCTGGACCACACTATGGCTACACCTTC. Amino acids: CASSLSGPHYGYTF.

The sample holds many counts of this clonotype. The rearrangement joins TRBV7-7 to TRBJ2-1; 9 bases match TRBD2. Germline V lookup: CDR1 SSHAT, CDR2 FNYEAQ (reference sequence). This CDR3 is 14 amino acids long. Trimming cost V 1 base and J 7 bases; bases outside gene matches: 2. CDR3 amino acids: CASSLEAGGNEQFF. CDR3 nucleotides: TGTGCCAGCAGCTTAGAGGCGGGAGGGAATGAGCAGTTCTTC.

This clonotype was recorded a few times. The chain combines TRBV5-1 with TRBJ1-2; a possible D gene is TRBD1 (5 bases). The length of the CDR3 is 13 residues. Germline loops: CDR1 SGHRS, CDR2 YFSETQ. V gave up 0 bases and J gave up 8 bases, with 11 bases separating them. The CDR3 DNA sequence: TGCGCCAGCAGCTTGGTGGGGACGCAAGGCTACACCTTC. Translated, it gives CASSLVGTQGYTF.

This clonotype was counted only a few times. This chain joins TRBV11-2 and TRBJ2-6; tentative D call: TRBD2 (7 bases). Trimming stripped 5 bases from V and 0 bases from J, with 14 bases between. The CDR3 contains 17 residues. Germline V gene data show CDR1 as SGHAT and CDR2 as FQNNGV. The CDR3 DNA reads TGTGCCAGCAGCCCGGGGGGCTTCTCCTCTGGGGCCAACGTCCTGACTTTC. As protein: CASSPGGFSSGANVLTF.